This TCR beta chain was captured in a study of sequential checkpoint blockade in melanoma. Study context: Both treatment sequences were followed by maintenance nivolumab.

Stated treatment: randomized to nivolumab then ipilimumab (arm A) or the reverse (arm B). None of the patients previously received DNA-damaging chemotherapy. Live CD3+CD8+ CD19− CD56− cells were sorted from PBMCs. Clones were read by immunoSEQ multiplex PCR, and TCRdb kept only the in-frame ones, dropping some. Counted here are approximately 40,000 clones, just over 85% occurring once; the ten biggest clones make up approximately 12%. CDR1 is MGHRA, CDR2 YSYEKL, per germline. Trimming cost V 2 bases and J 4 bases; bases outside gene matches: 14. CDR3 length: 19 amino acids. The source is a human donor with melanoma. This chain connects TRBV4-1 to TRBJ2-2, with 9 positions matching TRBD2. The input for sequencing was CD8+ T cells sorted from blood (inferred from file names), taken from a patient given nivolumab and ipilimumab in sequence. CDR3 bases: TGCGCCAGCAGCCAAAAAGCGGGGGGCGGGGTAAGGGGCACCGGGGAGCTGTTTTTT. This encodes CASSQKAGGGVRGTGELFF.